The source of this T cell receptor beta chain is a study of relationships among human T cell subsets. Whole-study results and caveats: Some CD4+CD8+ double-positive cells may remain after bead sorting. Many CDR3s were shared across Th1, Th2 and regulatory subsets. Clones with over 100 reads held over 55% of CD8+ cytotoxic sequences.

CD4+CD25+ regulatory T cells came from anti-CD25 bead selection of positively selected CD4+ cells. Semiquantitative ARM-PCR amplified T cell receptor alpha and beta CDR3 regions from mRNA. In ARM-PCR, communal superprimers followed tagged nested gene-specific primers for exponential amplification. TCRdb fed the multiplex PCR reads into MiXCR, producing one record per CDR3 protein. The sample lists approximately 15,000 distinct CDR3 sequences, about 60% occurring once. Note on this clonotype: The antigen is not known.

Germline V gives CDR1 SEHNR, CDR2 FQNEAQ (reference sequence). V dropped 5 bases and J dropped 4; count of bases not matched to a gene: 12. The CDR3 is 17 amino acids. The sequenced sample consisted of Tregs sorted from blood. J is TRBJ2-5 and V is TRBV7-9; 11 nucleotides agree with TRBD2. This receptor was taken from a man aged 35 to 55 in good health. CDR3 DNA sequence: TGTGCCAGCAGCCCGGCGGGGTTAGCGGGAGGGCCAGAGACCCAGTACTTC. Translated, it gives CASSPAGLAGGPETQYF.